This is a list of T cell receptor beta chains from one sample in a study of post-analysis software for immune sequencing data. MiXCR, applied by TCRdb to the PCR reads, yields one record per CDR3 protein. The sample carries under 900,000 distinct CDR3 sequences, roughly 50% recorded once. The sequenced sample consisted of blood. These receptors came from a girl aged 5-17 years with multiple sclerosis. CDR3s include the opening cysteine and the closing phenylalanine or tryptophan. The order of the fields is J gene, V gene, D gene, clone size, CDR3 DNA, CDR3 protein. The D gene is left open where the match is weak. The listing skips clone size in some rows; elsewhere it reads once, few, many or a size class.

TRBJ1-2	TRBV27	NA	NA	TGTGCCAGCAGTTTATCGCCTCGGGTGGCGGATGGCTACACCTTC	CASSLSPRVADGYTF
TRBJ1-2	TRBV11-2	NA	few	TGTGCCAGCAGCCGCGACAGCCTCTATGGCTACACCTTC	CASSRDSLYGYTF
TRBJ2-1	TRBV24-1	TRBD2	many	TGTGCCACCAGTGCCGCAACTAGCGGGGGCTACAATGAGCAGTTCTTC	CATSAATSGGYNEQFF
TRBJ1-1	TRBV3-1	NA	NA	TGTGCCAGCAGCCAAAGTCAGAGGGCTTTCTTT	CASSQSQRAFF
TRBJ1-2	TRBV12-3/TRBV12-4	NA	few	TGTGCCAGCAGGGCCCCCCGACATGGCTACACCTTC	CASRAPRHGYTF
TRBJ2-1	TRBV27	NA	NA	TGTGCCAGCAGTTTAAATAGGGGGTGCACTTACAATGAGCAGTTCTTC	CASSLNRGCTYNEQFF
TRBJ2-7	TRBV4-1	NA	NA	TGCGCCAGCAGCCAACAAGGGGTCCAGGGCAACGAGCAGTACTTC	CASSQQGVQGNEQYF
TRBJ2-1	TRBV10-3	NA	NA	TGTGCCGTCTCCCAATCAGAAGAGGGGTACAATGAGCAGTTCTTC	CAVSQSEEGYNEQFF
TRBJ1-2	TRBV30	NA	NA	TGTGCCTGGAGTGTACGAGGGAATGGCTACACCTTC	CAWSVRGNGYTF
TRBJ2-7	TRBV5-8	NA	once	TGTGCCAGCAGCTTTCAGGCAAGCACGCTGGGGTCCTACGAGCAGTACTTC	CASSFQASTLGSYEQYF
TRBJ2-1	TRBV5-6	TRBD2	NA	TGTGCCAGCAGCTCGGGACTAGCGGGAGGGCCGCGCAGTGAGCAGTTCTTC	CASSSGLAGGPRSEQFF
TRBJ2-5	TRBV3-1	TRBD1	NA	TGTGCCAGCAGTCTTAACGACAGGGAAGGATTGTTGTACCAAGAGACCCAGTACTTC	CASSLNDREGLLYQETQYF
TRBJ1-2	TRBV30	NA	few	TGTGCCTGGAAACAGGATTATGGCTACACCTTC	CAWKQDYGYTF
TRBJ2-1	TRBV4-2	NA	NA	TGTGCCAGCAGCGCACGACAGAGGGTCTCCTACAATGAGCAGTTCTTC	CASSARQRVSYNEQFF
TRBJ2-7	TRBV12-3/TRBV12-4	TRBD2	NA	TGTGCCAGCAGTCCCGGGAAGAGCGGGGGGCCCTTCTACGAGCAGTACTTC	CASSPGKSGGPFYEQYF
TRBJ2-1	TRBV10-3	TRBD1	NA	TGTGCCATCAGTGGGACAGGTCGAAATGAGCAGTTCTTC	CAISGTGRNEQFF
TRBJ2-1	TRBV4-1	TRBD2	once	TGCGCCAGCAGCCAAACCCCTACTAGCGGCCTATACAATGAGCGGTACTTC	CASSQTPTSGLYNERYF
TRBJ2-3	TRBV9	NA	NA	TGTGCCAGCAGCGTAGTGGCCGGAACAGATACGCAGTATTTT	CASSVVAGTDTQYF
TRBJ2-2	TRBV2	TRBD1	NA	TGTGCCAGCACCGGAACAGGGGACACCGGGGAGCTGTTTTTT	CASTGTGDTGELFF
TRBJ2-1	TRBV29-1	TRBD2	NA	TGCAGCGTTGAATGGACTAGCGGGAGTGAGACCCAGTTCTTC	CSVEWTSGSETQFF
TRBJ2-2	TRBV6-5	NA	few	TGTGCCAGCAGGAGCGAAAAAGGGCACACCGGGGAGCTGTTTTTT	CASRSEKGHTGELFF
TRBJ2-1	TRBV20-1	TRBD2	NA	TGCAGTGCTAGAAGACTAGCGGGGGACTACAATAAGCAGTTCTTC	CSARRLAGDYNKQFF
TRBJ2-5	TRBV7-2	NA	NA	TGTGCCAGCAGCCGCAAAGGGGGACAAGAGACCCAGTACTTC	CASSRKGGQETQYF
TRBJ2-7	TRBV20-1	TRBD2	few	TGCAGTGCTAGAGATCCCCTAGCGGGAGTTTACTACGAGCAGTACTTC	CSARDPLAGVYYEQYF
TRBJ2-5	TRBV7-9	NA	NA	TGTGCCAGCAGCCCCCGACGAGGAGGACAATACGAGACCCAGTACTTC	CASSPRRGGQYETQYF
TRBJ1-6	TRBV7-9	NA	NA	TGTGCCAGCAGCTTAGTCTCCGGCTATAATTCACCCCTCCACTTT	CASSLVSGYNSPLHF
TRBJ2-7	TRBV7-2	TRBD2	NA	TGTGCCAGCACCCCTAGCGGTGGGGCCTACGAGCAGTACTTC	CASTPSGGAYEQYF
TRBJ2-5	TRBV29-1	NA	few	TGCAGCGCCACCGGGACACTCCAAGAGACCCAGTACTTC	CSATGTLQETQYF